Included here is one T cell receptor (beta chain) sequence, with context. Its target is not known. The sample belongs to a study of radiation and T cells in renal cell carcinoma. Study-wide results and limits: Sampling covered only roughly 0.91 g of each tumor. Irradiated tumors held more dominant CDR3 motifs than control tumors. Irradiated tumors had higher TCR clonality than control tumors.

The treatment is: 15 Gy SBRT to primary tumor, nephrectomy 4 weeks later. Using immunoSEQ multiplex PCR, the repertoire was profiled, and TCRdb retains in-frame clones only, with some absent. In the table there are around 21,000 clones, about 51% of which are singletons. V lost 4 bases, J lost 3 bases, and 5 bases stayed unmatched. Germline-derived CDR1 and CDR2 are SGHTS and YDEGEE. This CDR3 is 15 amino acids long. This sample comprised tumor tissue, obtained from a patient whose treatment included radiotherapy and nephrectomy. The source is a woman in her forties or fifties with renal cell carcinoma. The V call is TRBV5-8, the J call TRBJ1-2; TRBD1 matches 11 bases. The CDR3 DNA reads TGTGCCAGCAGCCTAGGACAGGGGGCGGACTATGGCTACACCTTC. Translation gives CASSLGQGADYGYTF.